This entry is about one T cell receptor (beta chain). The data are from a study of blood T cell repertoires in COVID-19. TCRdb keeps only in-frame clones here, not all; method: immunoSEQ multiplex PCR. The data hold 50,000 to 65,000 clones, with 82% observed a single time. In germline, CDR1 is SGHRS, CDR2 YFSETQ. This CDR3 region has 15 residues. Between the trimmed V and J ends, which lost 3 bases and 8 bases, there was a span of 15 bases. This TCR was recovered from a woman aged 60-75 years with acute or convalescent COVID-19. This rearrangement joins TRBV5-1 to TRBJ1-6, with D possibly matching TRBD1 (5 bases). The specimen was peripheral blood. This chain's CDR3 is CASSSDQGSDSPLHF. CDR3 sequence (DNA): TGCGCCAGCAGCTCTGACCAGGGATCTGATTCACCCCTCCACTTT.